This TCR beta chain originates from a study of cytomegalovirus exposure and HLA in healthy donors. Findings of the study overall: Investigators reported 150 to 200 TCR beta chains as tied to cytomegalovirus. Indistinguishable V segments such as TRBV6-2 and TRBV6-3 were excluded.

Comments on this clone: Its matching antigen is unknown.

The germline V gene encodes CDR1 SGHRS and CDR2 YFSETQ. V lost 7 bases and J lost 6; bases outside the gene matches: 14. The CDR3 extends over 16 amino acids. 60 Vbeta and 13 Jbeta primers were used in PCR. TCRdb's table, derived via immunoSEQ multiplex PCR, lists solely in-frame clones and lacks some. The sample yields about 90,000 clones, 76% seen once. The material sequenced was PBMCs. The rearrangement joins TRBV5-1 to TRBJ2-1, with 9 nucleotides matching TRBD2. The source is a woman in her sixties or seventies in good health and CMV-seropositive. The CDR3 DNA reads as TGCGCCAGCCGTTCAGGCGGCGGGAGGGCCGGCAATGAGCAGTTCTTC. It yields the protein CASRSGGGRAGNEQFF.